This TCR beta chain was profiled in a study of T cell responses to AZD1222 COVID-19 vaccine. Study-wide results and limits: The sample set comprised mostly white British donors with more females, and clonal diversity was possibly underestimated. Spike was spanned by vaccine-associated CD4 TCRs, with dominance at 160-218 and 743-854. Following two doses of AZD1222, Spike-specific TCR breadth and depth rose.

The germline V and J ends were trimmed by 3 bases and 7 bases, with 19 bases remaining between them. CDR3 length: 16 amino acids. CDR1 is LGHDT, CDR2 YNNKEL, per germline (reference sequence). Sequencing used immunoSEQ multiplex PCR; TCRdb keeps in-frame clones, though not all of them. The sample shows roughly 80,000 clones, roughly 85% of them seen only once. A note on this clone: The antigen is undetermined.

The chain joins TRBV3-1 (or the pseudogene TRBV3-2) to TRBJ2-1, with D maybe TRBD1 (6 bases). Material: peripheral blood, obtained on day 0 of AZD1222 vaccination. This TCR derives from an adult in good health. The CDR3 DNA is TGTGCCAGCAGCCACGAGGCCTCCCTCAGGGGAAATGAGCAGTTCTTC. Translated: CASSHEASLRGNEQFF.